A single sample gave rise to the 30 T cell receptor beta chains below, sequenced in a study of blood T cell repertoires in COVID-19. Profiling relied on immunoSEQ multiplex PCR, and the TCRdb table lists in-frame clones only, not all of them. The data hold roughly 240,000 clones, with approximately 80% observed a single time. Sequencing was done on a sample of peripheral blood. The origin of the receptors is an older woman with acute or convalescent COVID-19.

This clone showed up just once. This could be a read error, since a much larger clone is one nucleotide away. This rearrangement joins TRBV28 to TRBJ2-7, with TRBD1 matching 7 bases. Germline V CDR1 and CDR2: MDHEN, SYDVKM. The CDR3 runs to 14 residues. V lost 5 bases and J lost 3; bases outside the gene matches: 7. CDR3 nucleotides: TGTGCCAGCAGTAAACCGGGACAGATCTACGAGCAGTACTTC. This gives the protein CASSKPGQIYEQYF.

J is TRBJ2-7 and V is TRBV25-1; D is undetermined. The length of the CDR3 is 13 residues. Germline V gene data show CDR1 as MGHDK and CDR2 as SYGVNS. Trimming removed 2 bases at V and 2 bases at J, with 7 bases between. In DNA form, the CDR3 reads TGTGCCAGCAGTGAAGGGCATGCCTACGAGCAGTACTTC. This sequence encodes CASSEGHAYEQYF.

The chain joins TRBV10-1 to TRBJ1-2, with 9 positions matching TRBD1. Germline CDR1 reads WNHNN; CDR2 reads SYGVQD (reference sequence). This CDR3 is built from 14 residues. Trimming removed 6 bases from V and 7 bases from J; junction bases left unmatched: 9. CDR3 DNA sequence: TGCGCCAGCAGCGATGGACAGGGGCCGTCTGGCTACACCTTC. Protein: CASSDGQGPSGYTF.

This chain links TRBV19 with TRBJ2-2, with TRBD1 matching over 9 bases. The CDR3 is 16 residues long. Trimming removed 7 bases from V and 5 bases from J; junction bases left unmatched: 11. In germline, CDR1 is LNHDA, CDR2 SQIVND (reference sequence). The CDR3 DNA reads TGTGCCAGTACCAATACAGGGGGCCTTTCTACCGGGGAGCTGTTTTTT. This sequence encodes CASTNTGGLSTGELFF.

V is TRBV7-2 and J is TRBJ1-2; no definite D call. The CDR3 sequence is 13 residues long. V lost 1 base, J lost 4 bases, and 7 bases lay in between. Germline V lookup: CDR1 SGHTA, CDR2 FQGNSA. CDR3 nucleotide sequence: TGTGCCAGCAGCTTAGGGGCACGCTATGGCTACACCTTC. This translates into CASSLGARYGYTF.

The CDR3 DNA reads TGCGCCAGCAGCGATCCCTCGACAGGGGGCGGGTATGGCTACACCTTC. Translated, it gives CASSDPSTGGGYGYTF. The chain has TRBV5-1 and TRBJ1-2, with 10 bases aligning to TRBD1. Germline V gene data show CDR1 as SGHRS and CDR2 as YFSETQ. After removal of 4 bases from V and 5 bases from J, the junction contained 11 bases not matched to a gene. The CDR3 is 16 residues long.

V and J are TRBV4-1 and TRBJ2-7; D may be TRBD2 (6 bases). This CDR3 comprises 19 residues. The V and J ends lost 1 base and 2 bases respectively, with 24 bases between them. Germline assignment: CDR1 MGHRA and CDR2 YSYEKL. The CDR3 protein is CASSQVPFGSGTFTYEQYF. In nucleotides, the CDR3 is TGCGCCAGCAGCCAAGTCCCCTTCGGTAGCGGCACTTTTACCTACGAGCAGTACTTC.

The rearrangement links TRBV21-1 to TRBJ2-2; the DNA was not compared with TRBD2, the D call given in the table. TRBV21-1 is listed as a pseudogene. The length of the CDR3 is 18 residues. This CDR3 is CASSTFGWGGSTTGELFF. CDR3 coding DNA: TGTGCCAGCAGCACCTTTGGGTGGGGGGGTTCTACCACCGGGGAGCTGTTTTTT.

This sequence joins TRBV6-5 and TRBJ1-5; a weak D match, TRBD1 (5 bases). This CDR3 has 14 residues. Germline CDR1 reads MNHEY; CDR2 reads SVGAGI. Between the trimmed V and J ends, which lost 6 bases and 9 bases, there was a span of 18 bases. In DNA form, the CDR3 reads TGTGCCAGCAGACCGGAGTTCAGGGAAGGGCCCCAGCATTTT. Translated: CASRPEFREGPQHF.

Only a few counts were recorded for this clone. The V gene is TRBV10-3, the J gene TRBJ2-1; D is unclear. CDR1 is ENHRY, CDR2 SYGVKD, per germline. The CDR3 covers 14 residues. The V gene lost 2 bases and the J gene lost 3 bases, with 8 bases spanning the gap. CDR3 sequence: CAISEIQNYNEQFF. DNA for the CDR3: TGTGCCATCAGTGAGATCCAGAACTACAATGAGCAGTTCTTC.

V gene TRBV24-1 combines with J gene TRBJ2-3, with TRBD1 identical over 7 bases. Germline V gene lookup returns CDR1 KGHDR and CDR2 SFDVKD. This CDR3 contains 15 residues. The V gene end was trimmed by 6 bases and the J gene end by 2 bases; junction bases not matched to a gene: 7. Here the CDR3 DNA reads TGTGCCACCAGTTCGAAGGGACAGCCCACAGATACGCAGTATTTT. Amino acids: CATSSKGQPTDTQYF.

This clone was counted ten times or more. V gene TRBV4-3 combines with J gene TRBJ2-7; no clear D gene. The CDR3 loop spans 16 amino acids. Trimming shortened V by 1 base and J by 7 bases, and 20 bases separated the two germline ends. Germline V lookup: CDR1 LGHNA, CDR2 YSLEER. The CDR3 DNA sequence: TGCGCCAGCAGCCAAGGACGCAGGTCGTCGTTAGGAGAGCAGTACTTC. This gives the protein CASSQGRRSSLGEQYF.

The rearrangement links TRBV6-5 to TRBJ1-4; D gene ambiguous. Per the germline V gene, CDR1 is MNHEY and CDR2 is SVGAGI. The V and J ends lost 4 bases and 0 bases respectively, with 6 bases between them. The CDR3 loop spans 14 amino acids. CDR3 nucleotide sequence: TGTGCCAGCAGTTTCAGGTCAACTAATGAAAAACTGTTTTTT. This gives the protein CASSFRSTNEKLFF.

The chain employs TRBV21-1 and TRBJ2-7; TRBD2 is taken as the D call from the table, unchecked against the DNA. TRBV21-1 is termed a pseudogene. CDR3 size: 16 residues. The CDR3 protein is CASSKVRVCGSYEQYF. DNA of the CDR3: TGTGCCAGCAGCAAAGTACGGGTTTGTGGCTCCTACGAGCAGTACTTC.

The V and J genes are TRBV20-1 and TRBJ1-4; D is ambiguous. V was cut by 3 bases and J by 8 bases, with 7 bases left in between. The CDR3 contains 11 residues. Germline CDR1 is DFQATT and CDR2 is SNEGSKA (reference sequence). Here the CDR3 reads CSARLMEKLFF. The CDR3 DNA reads TGCAGTGCTAGGCTAATGGAAAAACTGTTTTTT.

V gene TRBV7-2 combines with J gene TRBJ1-1; D call uncertain. This CDR3 contains 12 residues. Per germline, CDR1 SGHTA and CDR2 FQGNSA. The V end lost 2 bases, the J end lost 5 bases, and 6 bases lay between the germline ends. The CDR3 loop is CASSLSRTEAFF. CDR3 in DNA: TGTGCCAGCAGCTTATCTCGGACTGAAGCTTTCTTT.

The chain employs TRBV14 and TRBJ2-2; D call uncertain. With 1 base removed from V and 2 bases from J, the gap between germline ends came to 8 bases. CDR1 SGHDN and CDR2 FVKESK come from the germline V gene. This CDR3 has 15 residues. The CDR3 sequence: CASSQVTFNTGELFF. DNA of the CDR3: TGTGCCAGCAGCCAAGTCACATTTAACACCGGGGAGCTGTTTTTT.

This chain links TRBV7-9 with TRBJ2-1; possible D gene TRBD1, 6 bases. The CDR3 totals 12 residues. Germline loops: CDR1 SEHNR, CDR2 FQNEAQ (reference sequence). V was trimmed by 5 bases and J by 8 bases, leaving 10 bases between them. In nucleotides, the CDR3 is TGTGCCAGCAGCGTCGCAGGGGATGAGCAGTTCTTC. Translation: CASSVAGDEQFF.

This clone turned up a few times. V usage is TRBV11-2 and J usage is TRBJ1-6, with a possible D match to TRBD1 (5 bases). V lost 5 bases and J 7 bases, leaving 15 bases between the germline ends. This CDR3 is built from 15 residues. Germline CDR1 reads SGHAT; CDR2 reads FQNNGV. CDR3 sequence (DNA): TGTGCCAGCAGCCCCCCAGGGTTGTGGAATTCACCCCTCCACTTT. This codes for CASSPPGLWNSPLHF.

The rearrangement joins TRBV29-1 to TRBJ2-5; 9 bases line up with TRBD2. Germline V gene lookup returns CDR1 SQVTM and CDR2 ANQGSEA. The CDR3 runs 15 residues. With 4 bases clipped from V and 0 bases from J, the junction kept 6 bases outside the gene matches. CDR3 sequence: CSVGRLAVYQETQYF. CDR3 nucleotide sequence: TGCAGCGTTGGGAGACTAGCGGTTTACCAAGAGACCCAGTACTTC.

The chain joins TRBV5-1 to TRBJ1-3; a possible D gene is TRBD1 (6 bases). Per germline, CDR1 SGHRS and CDR2 YFSETQ. The CDR3 loop spans 15 amino acids. V gave up 0 bases and J gave up 2 bases, with 9 bases separating them. The CDR3 region has the DNA TGCGCCAGCAGCTTGGCAGGGGAGCCTGGAAACACCATATATTTT. It specifies CASSLAGEPGNTIYF.

The V and J genes are TRBV28 and TRBJ2-1, with 14 positions matching TRBD2. The CDR3 runs to 14 residues. Germline-derived CDR1 and CDR2 are MDHEN and SYDVKM. With 8 bases clipped from V and 8 bases from J, the junction kept 5 bases outside the gene matches. CDR3 amino acids: CASWTSGGLDEQFF. The CDR3, as DNA: TGTGCCAGCTGGACTAGCGGGGGGTTGGATGAGCAGTTCTTC.

The gene calls are TRBV29-1 and TRBJ1-1; D perhaps matches TRBD1 (5 bases). The germline V gene has CDR1 SQVTM and CDR2 ANQGSEA. The CDR3 consists of 12 residues. Trimming stripped 7 bases from V and 2 bases from J, with 11 bases between. DNA for the CDR3: TGCAGCGCCCGTGACAGTAACACTGAAGCTTTCTTT. Encoded protein: CSARDSNTEAFF. The whole variable domain, remainder taken from reference TRBV29-1 and TRBJ1-1, is SAVISQKPSRDICQRGTSLTIQCQVDSQVTMMFWYRQQPGQSLTLIATANQGSEATYESGFVIDKFPISRPNLTFSTLTVSNMSPEDSSIYLCSARDSNTEAFFGQGTRLTVV.

This chain joins TRBV28 and TRBJ2-7, with a weak D call TRBD2 (5 bases). This CDR3 is 12 amino acids long. Germline CDR1 and CDR2: MDHEN and SYDVKM. The V end lost 6 bases, the J end lost 7 bases, and 13 bases lay between the germline ends. CDR3: CASSPRGREQYF. In nucleotides, the CDR3 is TGTGCCAGCAGCCCCCGGGGTAGGGAGCAGTACTTC.

As for this clone: An end of the junction does not agree with germline; a read error may underlie this. This chain joins TRBV4-2 and TRBJ1-5; no definite D call. The CDR3 is 13 residues long. CDR1 and CDR2 (germline): LGHNA, YNFKEQ. The CDR3 protein is CASSQASTTLRFF. CDR3 nucleotide sequence: TGTGCCAGCAGCCAAGCTAGTACCACGCTGCGTTTTTTT.

J is TRBJ2-2 and V is TRBV4-1, with D maybe TRBD2 (7 bases). In germline, CDR1 is MGHRA, CDR2 YSYEKL. Trimming left V 4 bases short and J 1 base short, with 19 bases between. The CDR3 loop spans 18 amino acids. The CDR3 nucleotides are TGCGCCAGCAGCCTTTCTAGGGGGGAGCGGGAGAACACCGGGGAGCTGTTTTTT. This translates into CASSLSRGERENTGELFF.

This chain links TRBV14 with TRBJ1-6; perhaps TRBD1 as D (5 bases). The CDR3 length is 15 residues. The germline CDR1 and CDR2 sequences are SGHDN and FVKESK. Trimming left V 4 bases short and J 4 bases short, with 11 bases between. The CDR3 sequence: CASSPGQGYNSPLHF. The CDR3 nucleotides read TGTGCCAGCAGCCCCGGTCAGGGTTATAATTCACCCCTCCACTTT.

This clone was recorded only once. The chain combines TRBV4-3 with TRBJ2-2; D is unclear. Germline values: CDR1 LGHNA, CDR2 YSLEER. Trimming left V 8 bases short and J 3 bases short, with 7 bases between. This CDR3 has 12 residues. In nucleotides, the CDR3 is TGCGCCAGCGCGAGCGACACCGGGGAGCTGTTTTTT. It codes for CASASDTGELFF.

This clone has a handful of counts. The chain employs TRBV12-3 or TRBV12-4 and TRBJ1-5; D is perhaps TRBD1 (5 bases). This CDR3 contains 13 residues. V was shortened by 8 bases and J by 7 bases, with 15 bases between the two germline ends. The CDR3 protein is CASSEGRGQPQHF. CDR3 nucleotide sequence: TGTGCCAGCTCCGAGGGTCGGGGGCAGCCCCAGCATTTT.

This rearrangement joins TRBV6-5 to TRBJ2-7; 8 positions agree with TRBD1. The V gene end was trimmed by 2 bases and the J gene end by 6 bases; junction bases not matched to a gene: 6. The CDR3 spans 14 residues. Germline CDR1 and CDR2: MNHEY and SVGAGI. CDR3 sequence: CASSYQDRDLEQYF. CDR3 nucleotides: TGTGCCAGCAGTTACCAGGACAGGGATCTCGAGCAGTACTTC.